Included here is one TCR beta chain sequence, with context. This specimen comes from a study of blood T cell repertoires in COVID-19. Participants were placed into cohorts based on the clinical history they reported. Among Cohort 3 donors, those recovered had two negative PCRs, clearance, or symptom resolution. Germline loops: CDR1 MGHDK, CDR2 SYGVNS. This CDR3 is built from 12 residues. V lost 5 bases to trimming and J lost 4 bases, with 8 bases between them. Authors' data handling: Researchers report that nucleated cell counts were estimated from reference gene primer amplification. Here immunoSEQ multiplex PCR was the method, and the copy in TCRdb shows in-frame clones only, minus some. V and J calls and clone size are copied from that table; D and trimming were computed from the DNA. The data contain about 310,000 clones, over 85% of them singletons.

Sample: PBMCs or T cells enriched from blood (not recorded which). The genes are TRBV25-1 and TRBJ1-1; the D is unclear. The receptor's source is a woman aged 25 to 45 who had recovered from COVID-19. CDR3 sequence: CASSLGTTEAFF. The DNA for the CDR3 is TGTGCCAGCAGTCTAGGTACCACTGAAGCTTTCTTT.